The entry below describes one TCR beta chain. Its antigen is undetermined. Profiling relied on immunoSEQ multiplex PCR, and the TCRdb table lists in-frame clones only, not all of them. The sample comprises 20,000 to 25,000 clones, 85% to 90% of which are singletons, and about an eighth rests with the top ten. The entry originates in a study of T cells in localized non-small cell lung cancer. Study-level points and caveats: Sequencing involved a lone tumor region, leaving heterogeneity possible. Among the tissues sampled, uninvolved adjacent lung had the highest T cell clonality, above tumor.

This CDR3 comprises 11 residues. V was pared by 8 bases and J by 3 bases, with 7 bases between. Germline CDR1 MDHEN, CDR2 SYDVKM. The sample consisted of peripheral blood, taken before any cancer treatment. This clonotype originated in a male donor at least 60 years old with stage I lung adenocarcinoma. The chain employs TRBV28 and TRBJ1-1, with D unresolved. The CDR3 spells CASEIHTEAFF. The CDR3 bases are TGTGCCAGCGAGATCCACACTGAAGCTTTCTTT.